This TCR beta chain derives from a study of blood T cell repertoires in COVID-19. The wider study: There were acute and convalescent COVID-19 samples, and they came from the United States, Italy and Spain. T cells, B-cell-depleted T cells, or PBMCs supplied cDNA or gDNA.

In the authors' workflow: Amplifying reference gene primers gave estimates of nucleated cell counts. TCRdb's copy holds only in-frame clones and misses some; the assay was immunoSEQ multiplex PCR. The D gene and trimming were derived from the DNA, and the V and J assignments and clone size from that table. The sample includes under 200,000 clones, around 84% of them seen just once. The V end was cut by 5 bases, the J end by 0 bases, with 8 bases between. The germline V gene encodes CDR1 ENHRY and CDR2 SYGVKD. The CDR3 loop spans 13 amino acids. The clonotype originates from a woman older than 75 with acute or convalescent COVID-19. The J gene is TRBJ2-7, the V gene TRBV10-3; no clear D gene. Material: peripheral blood. In DNA form, the CDR3 reads TGTGCCATCAGTCCCGTGAGCTCCTACGAGCAGTACTTC. Translating it yields CAISPVSSYEQYF.